This passage covers 24 T cell receptor beta chains from one sample sequenced in a study of blood T cell repertoires in COVID-19. Profiled with immunoSEQ multiplex PCR; TCRdb holds only in-frame clones, not every one. The data show 80,000 or so clones, over 65% seen once. Sequencing was carried out using peripheral blood. The receptors come from a man aged 45-65 years with active or convalescent COVID-19.

This clone was seen just once. The CDR3 sequence is CASSIQGGGTEAFF. Written as DNA, the CDR3 is TGTGCCAGTAGTATACAGGGAGGGGGCACTGAAGCTTTCTTT. The chain has TRBV19 and TRBJ1-1; D may be TRBD1 (6 bases). Germline V lookup: CDR1 LNHDA, CDR2 SQIVND (reference sequence). The CDR3 extends over 14 amino acids. Trimming removed 2 bases at V and 4 bases at J, with 11 bases between.

This chain links TRBV6-1 with TRBJ2-3; 9 bases are shared with TRBD2. Per the germline V gene, CDR1 is MNHNS and CDR2 is SASEGT. The CDR3 has 17 residues. V dropped 1 base and J dropped 8; count of bases not matched to a gene: 13. This chain's CDR3 is CASSEDLASGAASTQYF. The CDR3, as DNA: TGTGCCAGCAGTGAAGATCTGGCTAGCGGGGCAGCCAGTACGCAGTATTTT.

J is TRBJ2-3 and V is TRBV11-1; D unresolved. Trimming stripped 1 base from V and 6 bases from J, with 5 bases between. The CDR3 runs to 12 residues. CDR1 is SGHAT and CDR2 is FQDESV in the germline V gene (reference sequence). This CDR3 is CASSLELDTQYF. For the CDR3, the DNA is TGTGCCAGCAGCTTAGAACTGGATACGCAGTATTTT.

This sequence joins TRBV29-1 and TRBJ1-4, with D perhaps matching TRBD1 (6 bases). Germline V lookup: CDR1 SQVTM, CDR2 ANQGSEA. V was trimmed by 6 bases and J by 8 bases, leaving 10 bases between them. The CDR3 spans 11 residues. CDR3 bases: TGCAGCGTGCCTCAGGGGGAAAAACTGTTTTTT. Translating it yields CSVPQGEKLFF.

In this sample, this clone turned up a few times. This same CDR3 is encoded by further DNA sequences in the sample. This chain uses TRBV6-5 with TRBJ1-2; 11 nucleotides align to TRBD1. The CDR3 has 16 residues. Germline assignment: CDR1 MNHEY and CDR2 SVGAGI. V lost 2 bases and J lost 4; bases outside the gene matches: 6. CDR3 DNA: TGTGCCAGCAGTTACACCCGGACAGGGGGCGGCTATGGCTACACCTTC. This sequence encodes CASSYTRTGGGYGYTF.

The gene calls are TRBV24-1 and TRBJ2-5, with 9 bases matching TRBD1. CDR1 and CDR2 from the germline V gene are KGHDR and SFDVKD. The CDR3 is made up of 15 amino acids. V lost 3 bases, J lost 5 bases, and 6 bases stayed unmatched. The CDR3 sequence: CATSDPGQGRETQYF. CDR3 nucleotide sequence: TGTGCCACCAGTGATCCGGGACAGGGCCGGGAGACCCAGTACTTC.

The genes are TRBV5-8 and TRBJ2-5; TRBD2 is a possible D gene (6 bases). Trimming removed 4 bases from V and 4 bases from J, with 17 bases in between. The germline V gene encodes CDR1 SGHTS and CDR2 YDEGEE. This CDR3 has 15 amino acids. CDR3 bases: TGTGCCAGCAGCCCGGGGGTAGGGCAAGGAGAGACCCAGTACTTC. Translation: CASSPGVGQGETQYF. Looking up the rest from reference TRBV5-8 and TRBJ2-5 gives the full variable domain: EAGVTQSPTHLIKTRGQQATLRCSPISGHTSVYWYQQALGLGLQFLLWYDEGEERNRGNFPPRFSGRQFPNYSSELNVNALELEDSALYLCASSPGVGQGETQYFGPGTRLLVL.

The chain carries TRBV10-3 and TRBJ1-1; D may be TRBD1 (6 bases). V lost 0 bases, J lost 0 bases, and 8 bases lay in between. The length of the CDR3 is 15 residues. Germline V gives CDR1 ENHRY, CDR2 SYGVKD. The DNA for the CDR3 is TGTGCCATCAGTGAGTCGGGGACACTGAACACTGAAGCTTTCTTT. The encoded protein is CAISESGTLNTEAFF.

This clone was counted once. The V and J genes are TRBV3-1 (or the pseudogene TRBV3-2) and TRBJ2-5; possibly TRBD2 for D (6 bases). CDR1 LGHDT and CDR2 YNNKEL come from the germline V gene (reference sequence). V lost 5 bases to trimming and J lost 3 bases, with 10 bases between them. The CDR3 extends over 13 amino acids. This CDR3 is CASSWDWEETQYF. Written as DNA, the CDR3 is TGTGCCAGCAGCTGGGACTGGGAAGAGACCCAGTACTTC.

This clone was picked up a small number of times. The CDR3 loop is CASSYSRDTEAFF. CDR3 nucleotide sequence: TGTGCCAGCAGTTACTCGAGGGACACTGAAGCTTTCTTT. The genes are TRBV6-2 or TRBV6-3 and TRBJ1-1, with D uncertain. Germline V CDR1 and CDR2: MNHEY, SVGEGT. The CDR3 length is 13 residues. Trimming pared 0 bases from V and 3 bases from J, leaving 5 bases between.

The V gene is TRBV7-3, the J gene TRBJ2-3; 10 bases fit TRBD1. CDR3 length: 16 amino acids. V shed 5 bases and J 4 bases; nucleotides not matched to a gene: 9. Germline lookup yields CDR1 SGHTA and CDR2 FQGTGA. As DNA, the CDR3 is TGTGCCAGCAGCGCACGACAGGGGGCTGGACCAGATACGCAGTATTTT. This gives the protein CASSARQGAGPDTQYF.

V usage is TRBV7-2 and J usage is TRBJ2-7, with a weak D call TRBD2 (6 bases). Germline values: CDR1 SGHTA, CDR2 FQGNSA. V gave up 1 base and J gave up 5 bases, with 12 bases separating them. The CDR3 length is 14 residues. Here the CDR3 reads CASSLVFGGDEQYF. The CDR3 DNA is TGTGCCAGCAGCTTAGTCTTTGGCGGGGACGAGCAGTACTTC.

This clone was seen just once. The gene calls are TRBV2 and TRBJ2-3; possible D gene TRBD2, 5 bases. Germline values: CDR1 SNHLY, CDR2 FYNNEI. Between the trimmed V and J ends, which lost 0 bases and 14 bases, there was a span of 18 bases. The CDR3 covers 14 residues. Here the CDR3 reads CASSEALLTEVTYF. DNA of the CDR3: TGTGCCAGCAGTGAAGCGCTTCTGACGGAGGTTACGTATTTT.

This chain joins TRBV7-2 and TRBJ2-5; 8 positions agree with TRBD1. Germline V gives CDR1 SGHTA, CDR2 FQGNSA. There are 18 residues in the CDR3. Unmatched junction bases numbered 13, after V lost 0 bases and J lost 4 bases. The CDR3 spells CASSLAGRQGRRVETQYF. The CDR3 nucleotides are TGTGCCAGCAGCTTAGCGGGAAGACAGGGGAGGCGAGTAGAGACCCAGTACTTC.

The chain links TRBV7-8 to TRBJ2-1; TRBD2 aligns across 15 bases. With 4 bases clipped from V and 6 bases from J, the junction kept 1 base outside the gene matches. The CDR3 totals 15 residues. Per the germline V gene, CDR1 is SGHVS and CDR2 is FQNEAQ. The CDR3 coding sequence is TGTGCCAGCAGCTGGACTAGCGGGGGGGCCAATGAGCAGTTCTTC. Protein: CASSWTSGGANEQFF.

The V gene is TRBV10-3, the J gene TRBJ2-7; weak D call: TRBD2 (5 bases). The CDR3 contains 13 residues. V lost 2 bases and J lost 7, with 12 bases in between. Germline CDR1 is ENHRY and CDR2 is SYGVKD. DNA of the CDR3: TGTGCCATCAGTGAGGGATTAGCGAGTGAGCAGTACTTC. This translates into CAISEGLASEQYF.

The J gene is TRBJ2-2, the V gene TRBV9; the D is unclear. This CDR3 is 16 amino acids long. Trimming left V 0 bases short and J 2 bases short, with 11 bases between. Germline CDR1 is SGDLS and CDR2 is YYNGEE. CDR3 sequence (DNA): TGTGCCAGCAGCGTAGGTGACATCCGAAACACCGGGGAGCTGTTTTTT. This gives the protein CASSVGDIRNTGELFF.

The chain links TRBV3-1 (or the pseudogene TRBV3-2) to TRBJ2-7; TRBD2 is a possible D gene (5 bases). In germline, CDR1 is LGHDT, CDR2 YNNKEL (reference sequence). Trimming removed 2 bases at V and 3 bases at J, with 17 bases between. CDR3 length: 16 amino acids. The CDR3 nucleotides are TGTGCCAGCAGCCAACCTGTGACTACGTGGCTCTACGAGCAGTACTTC. Residues: CASSQPVTTWLYEQYF.

V gene TRBV6-5 combines with J gene TRBJ1-1; 9 bases line up with TRBD1. Germline V gene sequence: CDR1 MNHEY, CDR2 SVGAGI. This CDR3 spans 15 amino acids. With 8 bases clipped from V and 1 base from J, the junction kept 8 bases outside the gene matches. In DNA, the CDR3 is TGTGCCAGCCCGAACGCGGGACAGGGGAACACTGAAGCTTTCTTT. Translated, it gives CASPNAGQGNTEAFF.

The chain joins TRBV6-2 or TRBV6-3 to TRBJ1-2, with D maybe TRBD1 (6 bases). The V gene's germline CDR1 is MNHEY and CDR2 SVGEGT. The V gene lost 2 bases and the J gene lost 2 bases, with 9 bases spanning the gap. CDR3 length: 14 amino acids. DNA of the CDR3: TGTGCCAGCAGTTACGAGGGGGTAAACTATGGCTACACCTTC. Its translation: CASSYEGVNYGYTF.

V usage is TRBV28 and J usage is TRBJ1-1; 7 bases line up with TRBD1. With V trimmed by 4 bases and J by 0 bases, 2 bases remained unmatched. CDR1 and CDR2 (germline): MDHEN, SYDVKM. The CDR3 has 14 residues. The CDR3 sequence is CASSSRGLNTEAFF. As DNA, the CDR3 is TGTGCCAGCAGTTCGAGGGGGCTGAACACTGAAGCTTTCTTT.

The chain employs TRBV21-1 and TRBJ2-1; the DNA was not compared with TRBD1, the D call given in the table. TRBV21-1 is marked as a pseudogene. The CDR3 spans 14 residues. The CDR3 DNA reads as TGTGCCACAACCGGGACAGGGGGTTATAATGAGCAGTTCTTC. Protein sequence: CATTGTGGYNEQFF.

The chain links TRBV19 to TRBJ1-5, with D possibly being TRBD1 (6 bases). The CDR3 is 14 amino acids. CDR1 LNHDA and CDR2 SQIVND come from the germline V gene (reference sequence). V was cut by 7 bases and J by 3 bases, with 13 bases left in between. The CDR3 DNA reads TGTGCCAGTACCATACAGGGCTCCAATCAGCCCCAGCATTTT. It is translated as CASTIQGSNQPQHF.

The chain joins TRBV18 to TRBJ2-1; 7 positions match TRBD1. After removal of 4 bases from V and 4 bases from J, the junction contained 4 bases not matched to a gene. Germline V gene sequence: CDR1 KGHSH, CDR2 LQKENI. This CDR3 region has 14 residues. The CDR3 protein is CASSRDSQYNEQFF. The DNA for the CDR3 is TGTGCCAGCTCACGGGACAGCCAATACAATGAGCAGTTCTTC.